Following are 10 T cell receptor beta chains from one sample sequenced in a study of blood T cell repertoires in COVID-19. TCRdb keeps only in-frame clones here, not all; method: immunoSEQ multiplex PCR. The table lists 130,000 or so clones, under 85% of them singletons. The sequencing sample was made of peripheral blood. The receptor set was obtained from a woman aged 55-70 years with acute or convalescent COVID-19.

This chain connects TRBV7-9 to TRBJ2-4; 8 bases line up with TRBD1. The ends lost 10 bases at V and 8 bases at J; junction bases unmatched: 10. The CDR3 loop spans 13 amino acids. From germline, CDR1 is SEHNR and CDR2 FQNEAQ (reference sequence). The CDR3 loop is CATRQGSRDIQYF. The CDR3 DNA reads as TGTGCCACCCGACAGGGGTCCAGGGACATTCAGTACTTC.

The chain has TRBV6-2 or TRBV6-3 and TRBJ2-7, with a tentative D call TRBD2 (5 bases). The V end was cut by 2 bases, the J end by 2 bases, with 10 bases between. Germline values: CDR1 MNHEY, CDR2 SVGEGT. The length of the CDR3 is 14 residues. This chain's CDR3 is CASSYRRQTYEQYF. CDR3 DNA: TGTGCCAGCAGTTACCGGAGGCAGACCTACGAGCAGTACTTC.

In DNA, the CDR3 is TGTGCCAGCAGCCAAGAGGCTGGGGAGCACCGGGAGCTGTTTTTT. Amino acids: CASSQEAGEHRELFF. The gene calls are TRBV3-1 (or the pseudogene TRBV3-2) and TRBJ2-2, with D tentatively TRBD2 (5 bases). Looked up from germline, CDR1 is LGHDT and CDR2 is YNNKEL (reference sequence). The germline V and J ends were trimmed by 0 bases and 9 bases, with 14 bases remaining between them. This CDR3 spans 15 amino acids.

The chain uses TRBV7-3 and TRBJ1-6; 11 positions agree with TRBD1. The CDR3 has 14 residues. V shed 3 bases, J shed 9 bases, and the junction held 1 base outside the gene matches. CDR1 and CDR2 from the germline V gene are SGHTA and FQGTGA. Here the CDR3 DNA reads TGTGCCAGCAGCTTGGGACAGGGGGGTTCACCCCTCCACTTT. Translated, it gives CASSLGQGGSPLHF.

The rearrangement links TRBV11-2 to TRBJ1-6, with 7 nucleotides matching TRBD1. The CDR3 runs to 17 residues. CDR1 and CDR2 (germline): SGHAT, FQNNGV. J was trimmed by 5 bases and V by 4 bases; bases with no gene match: 11. The CDR3 here is CASSSPGTAIDNSPLHF. Here the CDR3 DNA reads TGTGCCAGCAGCTCTCCCGGGACAGCTATTGATAATTCACCCCTCCACTTT.

The chain is built from TRBV5-4 and TRBJ1-2; 7 bases map to TRBD1. This CDR3 spans 15 amino acids. CDR1 is SGHNT, CDR2 YYREEE, per germline (reference sequence). V trimming: 4 bases; J trimming: 5 bases; junction bases outside the gene matches: 11. Here the CDR3 DNA reads TGTGCCAGCAGCCCCGGACAGGCCTCTACTTATGGCTACACCTTC. The encoded protein is CASSPGQASTYGYTF.

This chain uses TRBV3-1 (or the pseudogene TRBV3-2) with TRBJ2-7; D is perhaps TRBD1 (5 bases). Germline V gene sequence: CDR1 LGHDT, CDR2 YNNKEL (reference sequence). The CDR3 is made up of 16 amino acids. Trimming cost V 4 bases and J 0 bases, with 16 bases left between them. The CDR3 here is CASSPAQDPTSYEQYF. The CDR3 DNA sequence: TGTGCCAGCAGCCCGGCACAGGACCCGACCTCCTACGAGCAGTACTTC.

The genes are TRBV9 and TRBJ1-2, with unresolved D. Trimming removed 0 bases from V and 6 bases from J, with 9 bases in between. The CDR3 sequence is 13 residues long. Germline CDR1 is SGDLS and CDR2 is YYNGEE. The CDR3 loop reads CASSVDSMHGYTF. For the CDR3, the DNA is TGTGCCAGCAGCGTAGACAGTATGCATGGCTACACCTTC.

The chain links TRBV2 to TRBJ1-2; TRBD1 agrees at 7 bases. V shed 6 bases and J 4 bases; nucleotides not matched to a gene: 5. The CDR3 runs 13 residues. In germline, CDR1 is SNHLY, CDR2 FYNNEI. As DNA, the CDR3 is TGTGCCAGCAGCCAAGGGGGCCCCTATGGCTACACCTTC. Its protein is CASSQGGPYGYTF.

The chain couples TRBV6-5 to TRBJ1-6; no clear D. Trimming pared 6 bases from V and 0 bases from J, leaving 6 bases between. The germline V gene has CDR1 MNHEY and CDR2 SVGAGI. This CDR3 is 14 amino acids long. The CDR3: CASRRSSYNSPLHF. The CDR3, as DNA: TGTGCCAGCAGAAGGAGCTCCTATAATTCACCCCTCCACTTT.